This T cell receptor (beta chain) was documented in a study of blood T cell repertoires in COVID-19. Sequenced by immunoSEQ multiplex PCR; TCRdb stores in-frame clones only, minus some. The table lists about 310,000 clones, around nine tenths of them singletons. This CDR3 has 16 amino acids. V shed 0 bases, J shed 5 bases, and the junction held 6 bases outside the gene matches. Germline loops: CDR1 SGHNT, CDR2 YYREEE (reference sequence). The V and J genes are TRBV5-4 and TRBJ2-2; TRBD2 matches at 8 bases. The material sequenced was peripheral blood. The TCR was taken from a man between 65 and 85 years old with acute or convalescent COVID-19. The CDR3 coding sequence is TGTGCCAGCAGCTTGGTGGCGGGGGGTAAGACCGGGGAGCTGTTTTTT. This encodes CASSLVAGGKTGELFF.